A selection of T cell receptor beta chains follows, all from one sample in a study of T cells in Graves' hyperthyroidism and ophthalmopathy. TCRdb re-derived calls from the multiplex PCR reads in MiXCR, one entry per CDR3 protein. The sample includes about 280,000 distinct CDR3 sequences, 25% to 30% seen only once; the top ten take about 30%. Input material: blood. These receptors originate from a man aged 40-50 years with Graves' hyperthyroidism that later progressed to Graves' ophthalmopathy. Each CDR3 is given with its conserved first and last residue. D genes are given only for firm matches. Where a row states a size, it is once, few, many or the class of an expanded clone; other rows omit it.

j_gene,abundance,v_gene,d_gene,CDR3nt,CDR3aa
TRBJ1-5,NA,TRBV6-1,TRBD1,TGTGCCAGCAGTGGGGGGACAGGGTCTGAACCACTGCCCCAGCATTTT,CASSGGTGSEPLPQHF
TRBJ2-7,NA,TRBV7-8,NA,TGTGCCACCCAGGACAGTTTCTACGAGCAGTACTTC,CATQDSFYEQYF
TRBJ1-6,many,TRBV12-3/TRBV12-4,NA,TGTGCCAGCAGTTTCCGGGCAGCTAATAATTCACCCCTCCACTTT,CASSFRAANNSPLHF
TRBJ2-2,many,TRBV20-1,NA,TGCAGTGCTAGAGAAGGAACGACACCCACCGGGGAGCTGTTTTTT,CSAREGTTPTGELFF
TRBJ1-1,NA,TRBV19,NA,TGTGCCAGTGTAGCAATTGGGAACACTGAAGCTTTCTTT,CASVAIGNTEAFF
TRBJ2-2,many,TRBV6-1,NA,TGTGCCAGCAGACCCCTCGGTACCGGGGAGCTGTTTTTT,CASRPLGTGELFF
TRBJ1-5,NA,TRBV28,TRBD1,TGTGCCAGCAGTTATGTCCGAGACAGGGGGCTCAGCAATCAGCCCCAGCATTTT,CASSYVRDRGLSNQPQHF
TRBJ2-2,many,TRBV9,NA,TGTGCCAGCAGCGTAGCTACCACCGGGGAGCTGTTTTTT,CASSVATTGELFF
TRBJ2-4,many,TRBV6-1,NA,TGTGCCAGCAGTGCTGGGGGGTTCGGCATTCAGTACTTC,CASSAGGFGIQYF
TRBJ2-4,NA,TRBV20-1,TRBD2,TGCAGTGCACCAGAGCGGGGGGGGATAAACATTCAGTACTTC,CSAPERGGINIQYF
TRBJ2-3,NA,TRBV5-6,NA,TGTGCCAGCAGCTTTGATCGGGACACAGATACGCAGTATTTT,CASSFDRDTDTQYF
TRBJ1-2,many,TRBV20-1,NA,TGCAGTGCTAGTTTTGCTAACTATGGCTACACCTTC,CSASFANYGYTF
TRBJ2-7,NA,TRBV4-1,NA,TGCGCCAGCAGCCAGAGAGACAACTCCTACGAGCAGTACTTC,CASSQRDNSYEQYF
TRBJ1-5,NA,TRBV28,NA,TGTGCCATAACGCCCCTAGGGGGAGGGCTTAGGGGGCCCCAGCATTTT,CAITPLGGGLRGPQHF
TRBJ1-1,many,TRBV7-8,NA,TGTGCCAGCAGCTTAGGGGGACCACGAACTGAAGCTTTCTTT,CASSLGGPRTEAFF
TRBJ2-5,NA,TRBV28,NA,TGTGCCAGCAGTCCCCCTAGTAGGGAGACCCAGTACTTC,CASSPPSRETQYF
TRBJ2-6,many,TRBV29-1,NA,TGCAGCCTGAGGGGGGAAACTGGGGCCAACGTCCTGACTTTC,CSLRGETGANVLTF
TRBJ2-7,NA,TRBV29-1,TRBD2,TGCAGCGTTGTTTTGGCGCGGGAGGGCCTTTTAATCTACGAGCAGTACTTC,CSVVLAREGLLIYEQYF
TRBJ1-2,many,TRBV30,NA,TGTGCCTGGAGTGTAACAGGCTGGGGCTATGGCTACACCTTC,CAWSVTGWGYGYTF
TRBJ1-3,NA,TRBV7-2,NA,TGTGCCAGCAGCTTCCGGCCTCGGGACACCATATATTTT,CASSFRPRDTIYF
TRBJ1-6,once,TRBV27,TRBD1,TGTGCCAGCAGCCGTAGGACAGGGGGCTCCTATAATTCACCCCTCCACTTT,CASSRRTGGSYNSPLHF
TRBJ2-5,many,TRBV15,TRBD1,TGTGCCACCAGCAGAGAGGACAGGGCCGGGACCCAGTACTTC,CATSREDRAGTQYF
TRBJ2-5,many,TRBV20-1,NA,TGCAGTGCTAGAATCTCATACCAAGAGACCCAGTACTTC,CSARISYQETQYF
TRBJ2-5,many,TRBV7-8,NA,TGTGCCAGCAGCCCCGGGTGGAGGTCCGGGGTTGGTGGCCAAGAGACCCAGTACTTC,CASSPGWRSGVGGQETQYF
TRBJ1-2,NA,TRBV6-1,NA,TGTGCCAGCATGCGCTTTATTGAGGACAGATATGGCTACACCTTC,CASMRFIEDRYGYTF
TRBJ1-5,many,TRBV20-1,NA,TGCAGTGCTAGTCAGGACAGCGGGACTAGCAATCAGCCCCAGCATTTT,CSASQDSGTSNQPQHF
TRBJ1-5,many,TRBV20-1,NA,TGCAGTGCTAGAGATCTGAATAGCAATCAGCCCCAGCATTTT,CSARDLNSNQPQHF
TRBJ1-1,many,TRBV19,NA,TGTGCCAGTAGTTTACAGGGATTTATGAACACTGAAGCTTTCTTT,CASSLQGFMNTEAFF
TRBJ2-2,NA,TRBV5-1,NA,TGCGCCAGCAGCTTTCAGCGGTCCGGGGAGCTGTTTTTT,CASSFQRSGELFF
TRBJ2-2,many,TRBV3-1,NA,TGTGCCAGCAGCCAACAGGGATCCGGGGAGCTGTTTTTT,CASSQQGSGELFF
TRBJ1-5,once,TRBV19,NA,TGTGCCAGTAGGGTCGGGATGGCACTCAATCAGCCCCAGCATTTT,CASRVGMALNQPQHF
TRBJ1-1,many,TRBV28,NA,TGTGTCAGCAGTTTATCCGGGCGAGCTTTCTTT,CVSSLSGRAFF
TRBJ1-5,NA,TRBV11-1,TRBD1,TGTGCCAGCAACATACCGGGACAGGGGAGCCCCAATAGCAATCAGCCCCAGCATTTT,CASNIPGQGSPNSNQPQHF
TRBJ2-7,many,TRBV19,NA,TGTGCCAGTAGTATAGATCTGACTTTGGGGGTTCGGGAGCAGTACTTC,CASSIDLTLGVREQYF
TRBJ1-6,many,TRBV2,NA,TGTGCCAGCAGACAAGCACGGAATAATTCACCCCTCCACTTT,CASRQARNNSPLHF
TRBJ1-1,many,TRBV27,NA,TGTGCCGGCAGGACCTCGCGGGGGTGGGACACTGAAGCTTTCTTT,CAGRTSRGWDTEAFF
TRBJ2-2,many,TRBV3-1,NA,TGTGCCAGCAGCCAAGATCGTCTCTACAGCACCGGGGAGCTGTTTTTT,CASSQDRLYSTGELFF
TRBJ2-7,many,TRBV27,NA,TGTGCCAGCAGTTATAGGGACACCTCCTACGAGCAGTACTTC,CASSYRDTSYEQYF
TRBJ2-2,many,TRBV29-1,NA,TGCAGCGTTCGGGGGACGAACACCGGGGAGCTGTTTTTT,CSVRGTNTGELFF
TRBJ2-2,many,TRBV10-1,NA,TGCGCCAGCACTACGATCTGGACTATAGCTGGGGAGCTGTTTTTT,CASTTIWTIAGELFF
TRBJ1-1,NA,TRBV27,NA,TGTGCCAGCAGTTACGTTAGAGACACTGAAGCTTTCTTT,CASSYVRDTEAFF
TRBJ2-7,many,TRBV7-2,NA,TGTGCCAGCAGCAACCGGGACCCCTTATCGAGAGAGCAGTACTTC,CASSNRDPLSREQYF
TRBJ2-2,many,TRBV6-4,NA,TGTGCCAGCATATGGGCTAGTAGGTTTCTCGGCACCGGGGAGCTGTTTTTT,CASIWASRFLGTGELFF
TRBJ1-5,many,TRBV28,NA,TGTGCCAGCACCACTCCAGGACACAGACAGCCCCAGCATTTT,CASTTPGHRQPQHF
TRBJ2-6,NA,TRBV2,NA,TGTGCCAGCAGTGCCCCCTCTGGGGCCAACGTCCTGACTTTC,CASSAPSGANVLTF
TRBJ1-2,many,TRBV6-5,TRBD1,TGTGCCAGCAGTTACGGGACAGGGAACTATGGCTACACCTTC,CASSYGTGNYGYTF